This T cell receptor (beta chain) appears in the sequencing data of a study of T cell responses to AZD1222 COVID-19 vaccine. CDR3 length equals 14 residues. Trimming stripped 4 bases from V and 7 bases from J, with 16 bases between. From germline, CDR1 is ENHRY and CDR2 SYGVKD. General study results and limits: CD4 TCRs linked to vaccination spanned spike, dominating at 160-218 and 743-854. Baseline testing showed seropositivity in only six AZD1222 recipients.

Points on this clone: The antigen remains unidentified.

Libraries were prepared by immunoSEQ multiplex PCR; TCRdb keeps only in-frame clonotypes and omits some of them. The table lists under 150,000 clones, approximately 87% of them singletons, with 1.5% to 2% in the top ten. This chain connects TRBV10-3 to TRBJ1-2; D is unclear. The material was peripheral blood, obtained 28 days after the second AZD1222 dose. The receptor was derived from an adult who received the AZD1222 COVID-19 vaccine. The CDR3 DNA reads TGTGCCATCAGTGCTACGCCGGGCCCCATTGGCTACACCTTC. Residues: CAISATPGPIGYTF.